Listed here is a single T cell receptor beta chain. The sample originates from a study of OX40 agonist ivuxolimab in advanced cancers. Across the study: Head and neck, renal cell, melanoma or hepatocellular carcinoma were the cancers that dose-escalation patients had.

The repertoire was sequenced with immunoSEQ multiplex PCR; TCRdb's copy has only in-frame clones and lacks some. This sample carries about 100,000 clones, 80% to 95% of them seen once, and the ten largest clones take approximately 0.58%. The germline V gene has CDR1 KGHSH and CDR2 LQKENI. This CDR3 contains 12 residues. V was cut by 6 bases and J by 2 bases, with 5 bases left in between. V and J are TRBV18 and TRBJ2-1, with D uncertain. The clonotype was recovered from an adult with an advanced solid tumor such as melanoma, head and neck, liver or kidney cancer. Material: CD4+ or CD8+ T cells sorted from blood, obtained in a trial of the OX40 agonist ivuxolimab. The CDR3 sequence: CASSATYNEQFF. The CDR3 region has the DNA TGTGCCAGCTCCGCGACCTACAATGAGCAGTTCTTC.